This T cell receptor beta chain is from a study of preoperative IRX-2 immunotherapy in early breast cancer. The treatment was: preoperative locoregional IRX-2 cytokine immunotherapy. Germline V gene sequence: CDR1 SGHTS, CDR2 YDEGEE. The V and J ends lost 4 bases and 7 bases respectively, with 5 bases between them. The CDR3 length is 11 residues. Produced via immunoSEQ multiplex PCR; TCRdb's table is partial and in-frame only. The data hold around 34,000 clones, with roughly 96% observed a single time. The receptor was isolated from a human donor with breast cancer. The chain combines TRBV5-8 with TRBJ1-4; D uncertain. This sample was taken from a patient treated with IRX-2 immunotherapy. Here the CDR3 DNA reads TGTGCCAGCAGCAACGTTGAAAAACTGTTTTTT. Its protein is CASSNVEKLFF.